Shown below are 10 T cell receptor beta chains from a single sample sequenced in a study of blood T cell repertoires in COVID-19. This table comes from immunoSEQ multiplex PCR, and its TCRdb copy is limited to in-frame clones, with some not included. The sample yields fewer than 300,000 clones, roughly 80% seen once. Sequencing was done on a sample of PBMCs or T cells enriched from blood (not recorded which). The receptors were gathered from a man aged 35 to 55 who had been exposed to COVID-19.

The V gene is TRBV10-3, the J gene TRBJ1-3; possible D gene TRBD1, 6 bases. The V gene's germline CDR1 is ENHRY and CDR2 SYGVKD. The CDR3 sequence is 13 residues long. V lost 11 bases and J lost 3, with 14 bases in between. The CDR3 sequence: CAVKGQSGNTIYF. Written as DNA, the CDR3 is TGTGCCGTCAAAGGACAGAGTGGAAACACCATATATTTT.

The CDR3 DNA follows: TGTGCCAGCAGCTTAGTGACTAGCGGACCCTCCTACGAGCAGTACTTC. Encoded protein: CASSLVTSGPSYEQYF. The V gene is TRBV11-2, the J gene TRBJ2-7, with 9 bases fitting TRBD2. The trim removed 1 base at V and 0 bases at J, leaving 4 bases unmatched. Germline V gene sequence: CDR1 SGHAT, CDR2 FQNNGV. CDR3 size: 16 residues.

The genes are TRBV6-5 and TRBJ2-6; D remains ambiguous. Germline V lookup: CDR1 MNHEY, CDR2 SVGAGI. This CDR3 contains 12 residues. Trimming removed 7 bases at V and 8 bases at J, with 9 bases between. CDR3 in DNA: TGTGCCAGCAAATTCAGTTCCAACGTCCTGACTTTC. Protein sequence: CASKFSSNVLTF.

V gene TRBV14 combines with J gene TRBJ1-6; TRBD1 aligns across 8 bases. The CDR3 runs to 19 residues. The trim removed 3 bases at V and 4 bases at J, leaving 14 bases unmatched. Germline V gene data show CDR1 as SGHDN and CDR2 as FVKESK. The DNA of the CDR3 is TGTGCCAGCAGCCACGAGGGACAGGAGGGACCGTTATATAATTCACCCCTCCACTTT. Translated: CASSHEGQEGPLYNSPLHF. The whole variable domain, filled in from reference TRBV14 and TRBJ1-6, reads EAGVTQFPSHSVIEKGQTVTLRCDPISGHDNLYWYRRVMGKEIKFLLHFVKESKQDESGMPNNRFLAERTGGTYSTLKVQPAELEDSGVYFCASSHEGQEGPLYNSPLHFGNGTRLTVT.

The genes are TRBV2 and TRBJ2-2; D is unclear. Germline V CDR1 and CDR2: SNHLY, FYNNEI. The ends were cut back, 8 bases at V and 6 bases at J, with 13 bases in the middle. CDR3 length: 13 amino acids. CDR3 nucleotide sequence: TGTGCCAGCTTGAAACGTGAGGCCGGGGAGCTGTTTTTT. This gives the protein CASLKREAGELFF.

The chain couples TRBV5-5 to TRBJ2-3; 7 bases align to TRBD2. The CDR3 has 14 amino acids. CDR1 and CDR2 from the germline V gene are SGHKS and YYEKEE (reference sequence). J gave up 2 bases and V 5 bases, and 5 bases lay outside the gene matches. CDR3 sequence reads: CASRSGIPTDTQYF. The DNA of the CDR3 is TGTGCCAGCAGGAGCGGGATCCCCACAGATACGCAGTATTTT. The whole variable domain, filled in from reference TRBV5-5 and TRBJ2-3, reads DAGVTQSPTHLIKTRGQQVTLRCSPISGHKSVSWYQQVLGQGPQFIFQYYEKEERGRGNFPDRFSARQFPNYSSELNVNALLLGDSALYLCASRSGIPTDTQYFGPGTRLTVL.

The V call is TRBV19, the J call TRBJ1-3; TRBD1 matches at 7 bases. The CDR3 runs 19 residues. Unmatched junction bases numbered 16, after V lost 3 bases and J lost 2 bases. Germline-derived CDR1 and CDR2 are LNHDA and SQIVND (reference sequence). CDR3 protein: CASSISRTSRQGTGNTIYF. CDR3 nucleotide sequence: TGTGCCAGTAGTATTAGTCGGACCTCAAGACAGGGCACTGGAAACACCATATATTTT.

The DNA for the CDR3 is TGCGCCAGCAGCGATGCCCGACTGTCGGGAAACACCATATATTTT. This encodes CASSDARLSGNTIYF. The rearrangement links TRBV5-1 to TRBJ1-3; D is ambiguous. There are 15 residues in the CDR3. Germline assignment: CDR1 SGHRS and CDR2 YFSETQ. Between the trimmed V and J ends, which lost 4 bases and 4 bases, there was a span of 15 bases.

The rearrangement links TRBV2 to TRBJ2-1; 10 bases are a match to TRBD1. The junction had 13 bases not matched to a gene; V was cut back by 10 bases and J by 10 bases. CDR1 and CDR2 from the germline V gene are SNHLY and FYNNEI. The CDR3 is 14 residues long. The DNA for the CDR3 is TGTGCCACCTCAAGGGACAGGGGCCAAGGGGAGCAGTTCTTC. Translated: CATSRDRGQGEQFF.

The genes are TRBV7-8 and TRBJ2-3, with D maybe TRBD2 (5 bases). Per the germline V gene, CDR1 is SGHVS and CDR2 is FQNEAQ. V lost 4 bases to trimming and J lost 1 base, with 6 bases between them. The CDR3 runs 13 residues. The CDR3 region has the DNA TGTGCCAGCAGCTCCGGGGGCACAGATACGCAGTATTTT. This translates into CASSSGGTDTQYF. The variable domain in full, completed from reference TRBV7-8 and TRBJ2-3, reads GAGVSQSPRYKVAKRGQDVALRCDPISGHVSLFWYQQALGQGPEFLTYFQNEAQLDKSGLPSDRFFAERPEGSVSTLKIQRTQQEDSAVYLCASSSGGTDTQYFGPGTRLTVL.